The source of this T cell receptor beta chain is a study of Tregs in tolerant kidney transplant recipients. Study outcomes and limitations: Changing PCR primers prevented nucleotide comparison between some patients' samples. The small number of patients limits these findings pending further validation. Biological reproducibility was not directly addressed, but technical replication error appeared minimal.

Germline V gives CDR1 LGHNA, CDR2 YSLEER. With 4 bases removed from V and 0 bases from J, the gap between germline ends came to 13 bases. The CDR3 extends over 16 amino acids. TCRdb's table, derived via immunoSEQ multiplex PCR, lists solely in-frame clones and lacks some. The sample consists of around 50,000 clones, approximately 90% of them appearing once. The nonmyeloablative bone marrow transplants came from related graft donors, with transient mixed chimerism. Unstimulated regulatory T cells (CD4+CD25+CD127-), CD4+CD25- non-regulatory cells, CD4 and CD8 cells were FACS-sorted from thawed PBMCs. Concerning this clone itself: Its antigen is unknown.

This chain connects TRBV4-3 to TRBJ2-1, with D possibly TRBD1 on 5 matching bases. The input for sequencing was CD8+ T cells from blood (PBMCs), taken 24 months after the transplant. The TCR was taken from a human patient who received a combined kidney and bone marrow transplant. The graft donor may account for some of the T cells. The CDR3 DNA sequence: TGCGCCAGCAGCCCCGAAGGGCAGGGCTCCTACAATGAGCAGTTCTTC. As protein: CASSPEGQGSYNEQFF.